This T cell receptor beta chain was sequenced for a study of CXCR3-negative and CXCR3-positive naive CD8 T cells. Study context: The libraries yielded 120 million to 150 million TRB reads, about 1.5 +/- 0.3 million each.

Preparation of TRB cDNA libraries relied on 5' RACE carrying UMI labels. From its re-call of the 5' RACE reads, TCRdb lists each CDR3 protein once, without DNA. The sample spans roughly 100,000 distinct CDR3 sequences; the ten largest clones claim 0.38%. About this clonotype: Antigen: not known.

CD45RO-CCR7+CD27+CD95- characterized naive CD8+ T cells. This CDR3 region has 11 residues. Germline lookup yields CDR1 MNHEY and CDR2 SVGEGT. Study-wide results and caveats: CXCR3-positive naive cells carried more hydrophobic TRB CDR3s than CXCR3-negative naive cells did. Memory cells differed in TRBV-TRBJ usage, but naive CXCR3-negative and CXCR3-positive cells had similar usage. Similarly elevated diversity marked both naive subsets, with memory CD8+ cells showing far lower diversity.

Sequencing was done on a sample of naive CXCR3+ CD8+ T cells from blood. Subset described: CD45RO-CCR7+CD27+CD95- naive CD8+ T cells expressing CXCR3 (TNR3+). The sequence was obtained from a human donor in good health. Some clones in this sample may be carry-over from other donors' samples. The chain employs TRBV6-2 or TRBV6-3 and TRBJ2-1. The CDR3 region is CASSYGSEQFF.